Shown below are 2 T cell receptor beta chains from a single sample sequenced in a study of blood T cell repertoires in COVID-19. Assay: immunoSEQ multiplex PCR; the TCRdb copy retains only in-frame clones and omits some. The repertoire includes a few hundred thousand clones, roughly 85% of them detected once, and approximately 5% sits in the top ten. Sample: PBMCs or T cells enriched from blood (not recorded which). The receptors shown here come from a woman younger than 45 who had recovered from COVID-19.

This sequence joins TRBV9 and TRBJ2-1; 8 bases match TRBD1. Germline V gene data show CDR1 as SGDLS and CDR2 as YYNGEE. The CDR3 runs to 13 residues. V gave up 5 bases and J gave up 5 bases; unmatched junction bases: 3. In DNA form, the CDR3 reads TGTGCCAGCAGTCCGGACAGGGACAATGAGCAGTTCTTC. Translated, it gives CASSPDRDNEQFF.

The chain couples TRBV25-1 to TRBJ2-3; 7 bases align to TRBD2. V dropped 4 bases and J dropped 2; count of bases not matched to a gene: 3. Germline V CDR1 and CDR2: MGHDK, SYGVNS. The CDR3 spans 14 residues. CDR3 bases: TGTGCCAGCAGTGCGGGGGGAAACACAGATACGCAGTATTTT. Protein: CASSAGGNTDTQYF.